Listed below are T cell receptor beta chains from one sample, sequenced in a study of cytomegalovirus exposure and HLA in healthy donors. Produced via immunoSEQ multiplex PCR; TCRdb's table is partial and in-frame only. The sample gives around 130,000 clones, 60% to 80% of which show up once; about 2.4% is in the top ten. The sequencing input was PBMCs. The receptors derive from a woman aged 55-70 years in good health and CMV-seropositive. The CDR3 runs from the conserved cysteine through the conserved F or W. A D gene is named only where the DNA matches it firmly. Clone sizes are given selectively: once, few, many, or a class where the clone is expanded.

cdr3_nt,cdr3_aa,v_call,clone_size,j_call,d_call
TGTGCCAGCAGCCTCCCACCCGGGGGGGGCGGGGGGCTGACAGATACGCAGTATTTT,CASSLPPGGGGGLTDTQYF,TRBV4-2,-,TRBJ2-3,TRBD2
TGCGCCAGCAGCCAAGGTACTAGGCCGGATGAGCAGTTCTTC,CASSQGTRPDEQFF,TRBV4-1,-,TRBJ2-1,-
TGTGCCAGCAGCTTAGCCCCCGGGGGAGGCGGATACGAGCAGTACTTC,CASSLAPGGGGYEQYF,TRBV11-2,-,TRBJ2-7,-
TGTGCCAGCAGCGAGGGACAGAACTATGGCTACACCTTC,CASSEGQNYGYTF,TRBV5-8,-,TRBJ1-2,TRBD1
TGCGCCAGCAGCTTGACCGAACAGCGGGGGGGTAAAGAGACCCAGTACTTC,CASSLTEQRGGKETQYF,TRBV5-1,-,TRBJ2-5,TRBD2
TGTGCCAGCATCCCTGGGGGCTGGCAGTACTTC,CASIPGGWQYF,TRBV5-8,-,TRBJ2-7,-
TGCGCCAGCAGCCACACTTTCCGGGACAGGAACACTGAAGCTTTCTTT,CASSHTFRDRNTEAFF,TRBV4-1,-,TRBJ1-1,TRBD1
TGTGCCAGCAGGGTGGACAGGGTAAACACCGGGGAGCTGTTTTTT,CASRVDRVNTGELFF,TRBV2,once,TRBJ2-2,TRBD1
TGTGCCAGCAGCCAAGACCTTAGAGGTGAAGCTTTCTTT,CASSQDLRGEAFF,TRBV14,-,TRBJ1-1,-
TGTGCCAGCAGCGTAGACGGCAGGGGTCTTAACAATTCACCCCTCCACTTT,CASSVDGRGLNNSPLHF,TRBV9,-,TRBJ1-6,-